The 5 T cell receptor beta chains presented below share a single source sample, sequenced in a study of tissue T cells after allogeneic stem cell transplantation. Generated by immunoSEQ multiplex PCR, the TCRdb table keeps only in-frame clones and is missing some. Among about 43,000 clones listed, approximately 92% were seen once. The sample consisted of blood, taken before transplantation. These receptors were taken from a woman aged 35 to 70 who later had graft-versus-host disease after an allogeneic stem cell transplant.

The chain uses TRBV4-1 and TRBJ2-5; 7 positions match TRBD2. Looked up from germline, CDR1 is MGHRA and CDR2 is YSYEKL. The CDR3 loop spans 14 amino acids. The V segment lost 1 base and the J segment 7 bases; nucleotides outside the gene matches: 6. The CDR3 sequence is CASSQVGGDGTQYF. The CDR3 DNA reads TGCGCCAGCAGCCAAGTTGGGGGGGATGGGACCCAGTACTTC.

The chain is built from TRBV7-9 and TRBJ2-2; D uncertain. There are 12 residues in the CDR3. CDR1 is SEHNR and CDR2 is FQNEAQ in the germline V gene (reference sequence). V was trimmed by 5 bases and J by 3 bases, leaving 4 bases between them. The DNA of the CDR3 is TGTGCCAGCAGCCTCGACACCGGGGAGCTGTTTTTT. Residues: CASSLDTGELFF.

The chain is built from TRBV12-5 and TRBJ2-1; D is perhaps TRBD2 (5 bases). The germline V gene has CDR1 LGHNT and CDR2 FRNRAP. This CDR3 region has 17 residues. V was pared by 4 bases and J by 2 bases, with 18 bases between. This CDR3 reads CASGSAPLGVPYNEQFF. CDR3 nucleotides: TGTGCTAGTGGTTCGGCGCCGTTGGGAGTTCCCTACAATGAGCAGTTCTTC. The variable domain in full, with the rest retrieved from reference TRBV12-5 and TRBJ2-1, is DARVTQTPRHKVTEMGQEVTMRCQPILGHNTVFWYRQTMMQGLELLAYFRNRAPLDDSGMPKDRFSAEMPDATLATLKIQPSEPRDSAVYFCASGSAPLGVPYNEQFFGPGTRLTVL.

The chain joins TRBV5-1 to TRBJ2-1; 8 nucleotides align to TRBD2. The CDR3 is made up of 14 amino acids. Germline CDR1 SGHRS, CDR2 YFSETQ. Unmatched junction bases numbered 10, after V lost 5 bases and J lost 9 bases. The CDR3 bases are TGCGCCAGCAGTATAAGCGGGAGTTCGAGTGAGCAGTTCTTC. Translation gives CASSISGSSSEQFF.

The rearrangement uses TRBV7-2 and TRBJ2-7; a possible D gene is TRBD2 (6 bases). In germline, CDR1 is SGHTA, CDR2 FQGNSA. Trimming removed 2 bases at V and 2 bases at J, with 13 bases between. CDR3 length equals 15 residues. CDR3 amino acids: CASSLSGSGTYEQYF. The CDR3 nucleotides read TGTGCCAGCAGCTTATCGGGTAGCGGAACCTACGAGCAGTACTTC. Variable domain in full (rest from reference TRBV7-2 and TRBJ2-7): GAGVSQSPSNKVTEKGKDVELRCDPISGHTALYWYRQSLGQGLEFLIYFQGNSAPDKSGLPSDRFSAERTGGSVSTLTIQRTQQEDSAVYLCASSLSGSGTYEQYFGPGTRLTVT.